Below, one T cell receptor beta chain is given with its context. Genomic DNA of each subset was evenly split across several immunoSEQ plates. Here immunoSEQ multiplex PCR was the method, and the copy in TCRdb shows in-frame clones only, minus some. Found here are roughly 2,000,000 clones, just under 95% of them singletons; the top ten hold more than 0.95%. V lost 5 bases, J lost 1 base, and 4 bases lay in between. Germline CDR1 SEHNR, CDR2 FQNEAQ (reference sequence). This CDR3 region has 12 residues. These data are taken from a study of shared clonotypes between healthy human individuals. Terminally differentiated effector memory CD45RA+ cells were left out of the naive CD8 fraction, which was CD45RO-negative and positively selected for CCR7. Donation came from healthy HIV-negative adults that had no recent acute infections or vaccinations.

The receptor's source is a man aged 18-30 years in good health. The specimen sequenced was naive CD8+ T cells sorted from blood. The chain employs TRBV7-9 and TRBJ2-3, with unresolved D. CDR3 sequence reads: CASSDRTDTQYF. Written as DNA, the CDR3 is TGTGCCAGCAGCGACCGCACAGATACGCAGTATTTT.